This TCR beta chain is drawn from a study of early stage breast cancer tumors. On the study more broadly: Most invasive tumors, about 75% of the 16, were ER+/PR+/HER2-. Among around twelve ER+/PR+/HER2- tumors, eight were ductal, four lobular. Average read coverage per sample was approximately 9.1-fold.

Note on this clone: Its specificity is unknown.

General observations from the study: Commonly generated sequences made up most enriched TCRB sequences shared between patients.

Sequenced by immunoSEQ multiplex PCR; TCRdb stores in-frame clones only, minus some. Of just over 70,000 clones listed, under 85% are singletons. The sample was blood. This TCR came from a person between 55 and 69 years old with breast cancer.

The CDR3 bases are TGTGCCAGCAGCTTCCGGGACAGGGGAGGGGAGCTGTTTTTT. Its translation is CASSFRDRGGELFF. The rearrangement joins TRBV7-2 to TRBJ2-2; 10 bases align to TRBD1. Trimming took 3 bases from V and 8 from J; bases not matched to a gene: 3. Germline CDR1 and CDR2: SGHTA and FQGNSA. CDR3 length: 14 amino acids.